This entry lists 26 T cell receptor beta chains sequenced from one sample in a study of shared clonotypes between healthy human individuals. Repertoires were generated with immunoSEQ multiplex PCR, while TCRdb's copy carries only in-frame clones and drops some. The sample contains approximately 2.4 million clones, approximately 96% of which appear only once. The sample was naive CD4+ T cells sorted from blood. The subset is: CD45RA+ positively selected. The receptors here all came from a man between 18 and 35 years old in good health.

The V and J genes are TRBV18 and TRBJ2-7; D perhaps matches TRBD1 (6 bases). The CDR3 totals 15 residues. Trimming cost V 5 bases and J 2 bases, with 16 bases left between them. Germline V gene data show CDR1 as KGHSH and CDR2 as LQKENI. CDR3 in amino acids: CASSTPSQGTYEQYF. CDR3 sequence (DNA): TGTGCCAGCTCAACCCCTTCACAGGGAACCTACGAGCAGTACTTC.

As for this clone: The sample carries other DNA sequences with the same CDR3. This chain uses TRBV18 with TRBJ2-7; 9 nucleotides match TRBD1. The germline gives CDR1 KGHSH, CDR2 LQKENI. This CDR3 has 15 residues. With 3 bases clipped from V and 1 base from J, the junction kept 4 bases outside the gene matches. The CDR3 bases are TGTGCCAGCTCACCGCCGGGACAGGGTTCCTACGAGCAGTACTTC. It translates to CASSPPGQGSYEQYF.

This sequence joins TRBV5-4 and TRBJ1-3; D not resolved. Trimming removed 0 bases at V and 0 bases at J, with 7 bases between. The CDR3 runs 15 residues. Germline V lookup: CDR1 SGHNT, CDR2 YYREEE (reference sequence). This CDR3 is CASSLDPGSGNTIYF. Here the CDR3 DNA reads TGTGCCAGCAGCTTGGACCCAGGCTCTGGAAACACCATATATTTT.

This clone has just one count. The chain carries TRBV18 and TRBJ1-2; 10 bases agree with TRBD1. CDR1 and CDR2 from the germline V gene are KGHSH and LQKENI. Trimming took 6 bases from V and 8 from J; bases not matched to a gene: 15. This CDR3 comprises 16 residues. In DNA, the CDR3 is TGTGCCAGCTCCCAAGGACAGGGGGACCGTTCTAAGGGCTACACCTTC. Translation gives CASSQGQGDRSKGYTF.

The chain couples TRBV6-6 to TRBJ2-3; 9 nucleotides agree with TRBD2. CDR3 length: 15 residues. Germline CDR1 is MNHNY and CDR2 is SVGAGI (reference sequence). Trimming took 6 bases from V and 2 from J; bases not matched to a gene: 6. CDR3 bases: TGTGCCAGCAGGAGAGCGGGAGGTACCACAGATACGCAGTATTTT. This sequence encodes CASRRAGGTTDTQYF.

As to this clone: This CDR3 is also generated by other DNA sequences in the sample. CDR3 residues: CASSQGGQGNTEAFF. The CDR3 bases are TGTGCCAGCAGCCAAGGGGGTCAGGGGAACACTGAAGCTTTCTTT. The chain couples TRBV4-2 to TRBJ1-1, with D possibly being TRBD1 (5 bases). The V end lost 1 base, the J end lost 1 base, and 10 bases lay between the germline ends. Germline CDR1 is LGHNA and CDR2 is YNFKEQ. The CDR3 covers 15 residues.

This chain links TRBV18 with TRBJ2-5; D ambiguous. Germline CDR1 is KGHSH and CDR2 is LQKENI. V lost 6 bases to trimming and J lost 5 bases, with 22 bases between them. This CDR3 spans 16 amino acids. CDR3 region: CASSPFYTELGETQYF. CDR3 nucleotide sequence: TGTGCCAGCTCGCCTTTTTATACAGAACTGGGGGAGACCCAGTACTTC.

The chain combines TRBV11-3 with TRBJ2-1; 9 bases agree with TRBD2. The CDR3 runs 18 residues. V dropped 1 base and J dropped 2; count of bases not matched to a gene: 9. Germline V gives CDR1 SGHNT, CDR2 YENEEA. The CDR3, as DNA: TGTGCCAGCAGCTTAGGCCTAGCGGGGAGTTTTCCCTACAATGAGCAGTTCTTC. Its protein is CASSLGLAGSFPYNEQFF.

A remark on this clone: The same CDR3 arises from other DNA sequences in this sample as well. The gene calls are TRBV4-2 and TRBJ1-1; no firm D call. The V and J ends lost 4 bases and 1 base respectively, with 7 bases between them. The CDR3 runs to 13 residues. Germline V gives CDR1 LGHNA, CDR2 YNFKEQ. The CDR3 region is CASSREGNTEAFF. The CDR3 DNA follows: TGTGCCAGCAGCCGAGAGGGGAACACTGAAGCTTTCTTT.

The CDR3, as DNA: TGTGCCAGCAGTGGGGACTGGTATGCCAACACTGAAGCTTTCTTT. Translating gives CASSGDWYANTEAFF. The chain joins TRBV6-1 to TRBJ1-1, with D tentatively TRBD1 (5 bases). V lost 4 bases and J 2 bases, leaving 14 bases between the germline ends. Germline CDR1 MNHNS, CDR2 SASEGT. The CDR3 is 15 residues long.

A note on this clone: This sample includes further DNA sequences coding for the same CDR3. The rearrangement joins TRBV9 to TRBJ1-4, with 9 bases that match TRBD1. After removal of 0 bases from V and 7 bases from J, the junction contained 4 bases not matched to a gene. This CDR3 contains 15 residues. Germline CDR1 reads SGDLS; CDR2 reads YYNGEE. CDR3 sequence: CASSVAGTGSEKLFF. The CDR3 nucleotides read TGTGCCAGCAGCGTAGCCGGGACAGGGTCTGAAAAACTGTTTTTT.

V gene TRBV7-8 combines with J gene TRBJ2-1; D is undetermined. This CDR3 is 11 amino acids long. Germline V gives CDR1 SGHVS, CDR2 FQNEAQ. V shed 5 bases and J shed 2 bases, with 1 base lying between them. CDR3 region: CASSTYNEQFF. The DNA for the CDR3 is TGTGCCAGCAGCACCTACAATGAGCAGTTCTTC.

This clone appeared a single time. The sample has other DNA sequences that encode this CDR3 too. V and J are TRBV11-2 and TRBJ2-7; 9 bases are shared with TRBD1. Germline V gene sequence: CDR1 SGHAT, CDR2 FQNNGV. The junction had 5 bases not matched to a gene; V was cut back by 4 bases and J by 1 base. This CDR3 spans 15 amino acids. The CDR3 region is CASSSTGQGSYEQYF. CDR3 bases: TGTGCCAGCAGCTCAACGGGACAGGGATCCTACGAGCAGTACTTC. Full variable domain (missing parts from reference TRBV11-2 and TRBJ2-7): EAGVAQSPRYKIIEKRQSVAFWCNPISGHATLYWYQQILGQGPKLLIQFQNNGVVDDSQLPKDRFSAERLKGVDSTLKIQPAKLEDSAVYLCASSSTGQGSYEQYFGPGTRLTVT.

A remark on this clone: This sample also contains other DNA sequences that code for the same CDR3. This sequence joins TRBV5-1 and TRBJ1-1; D gene ambiguous. The CDR3 is made up of 13 amino acids. Trimming took off 0 bases at V and 4 bases at J, with 7 bases between the two ends. Germline lookup yields CDR1 SGHRS and CDR2 YFSETQ. The CDR3 DNA sequence: TGCGCCAGCAGCTTGGTGGGGAGCACTGAAGCTTTCTTT. Protein sequence: CASSLVGSTEAFF.

The CDR3 is CASSPTGNGANVLTF. DNA of the CDR3: TGTGCCAGCTCACCGACAGGAAACGGGGCCAACGTCCTGACTTTC. The chain recombines TRBV18 with TRBJ2-6; possibly TRBD1 for D (6 bases). V dropped 3 bases and J dropped 4 bases, with 10 bases sitting between them. Germline CDR1 KGHSH, CDR2 LQKENI. CDR3 length: 15 residues.

The CDR3 loop reads CASNQQGPLNYGYTF. As DNA, the CDR3 is TGTGCCAGCAACCAGCAGGGTCCTCTTAACTATGGCTACACCTTC. The chain uses TRBV2 and TRBJ1-2; maybe TRBD1 (5 bases). There are 15 residues in the CDR3. Deletions cut 7 bases from V and 1 base from J, with 16 bases between. Germline lookup yields CDR1 SNHLY and CDR2 FYNNEI.

CDR3 sequence reads: CASSLGGFYEQYF. The CDR3 coding sequence is TGTGCCAGCAGCTTGGGGGGTTTCTATGAGCAGTACTTC. The V call is TRBV5-6, the J call TRBJ2-7, with D unclear. The CDR3 loop spans 13 amino acids. The ends were cut back, 0 bases at V and 7 bases at J, with 11 bases in the middle. Germline-derived CDR1 and CDR2 are SGHDT and YYEEEE.

This clone has only one observation. V usage is TRBV7-9 and J usage is TRBJ2-5; the match to TRBD2 covers 8 bases. From germline, CDR1 is SEHNR and CDR2 FQNEAQ (reference sequence). V shed 5 bases and J 1 base; nucleotides not matched to a gene: 9. This CDR3 spans 16 amino acids. The CDR3 protein is CASSPGAGGIQETQYF. The CDR3, as DNA: TGTGCCAGCAGCCCTGGGGCGGGGGGCATCCAAGAGACCCAGTACTTC.

The V and J genes are TRBV5-6 and TRBJ2-7, with D perhaps TRBD2 (6 bases). CDR1 is SGHDT, CDR2 YYEEEE, per germline. The CDR3 totals 14 residues. The ends were cut back, 0 bases at V and 3 bases at J, with 10 bases in the middle. CDR3 residues: CASSLGGVRYEQYF. The CDR3 bases are TGTGCCAGCAGCTTGGGCGGGGTTCGCTACGAGCAGTACTTC.

The CDR3, as DNA: TGCGCCAGCAGCTTGTCCCCTTCACAGGGGGCTTCCTACAATGAGCAGTTCTTC. This sequence encodes CASSLSPSQGASYNEQFF. The rearrangement links TRBV5-1 to TRBJ2-1; TRBD1 matches 9 bases. This CDR3 contains 18 residues. Germline V gene lookup returns CDR1 SGHRS and CDR2 YFSETQ. V lost 1 base to trimming and J lost 1 base; unmatched junction nucleotides: 9. Full variable domain (rest looked up from reference TRBV5-1 and TRBJ2-1): KAGVTQTPRYLIKTRGQQVTLSCSPISGHRSVSWYQQTPGQGLQFLFEYFSETQRNKGNFPGRFSGRQFSNSRSEMNVSTLELGDSALYLCASSLSPSQGASYNEQFFGPGTRLTVL.

V and J are TRBV4-3 and TRBJ1-2; D not resolved. This CDR3 is 15 amino acids long. CDR1 and CDR2 (germline): LGHNA, YSLEER. Between the trimmed V and J ends, which lost 1 base and 3 bases, there was a span of 12 bases. The CDR3 region has the DNA TGCGCCAGCAGCCAAGCTTTCGGATTGGACTATGGCTACACCTTC. It codes for CASSQAFGLDYGYTF.

The chain links TRBV11-2 to TRBJ1-2; D gene unclear. Per the germline V gene, CDR1 is SGHAT and CDR2 is FQNNGV. The V gene lost 4 bases and the J gene lost 8 bases, with 14 bases spanning the gap. CDR3 length equals 13 residues. The CDR3 reads CASSYDIGRGYTF. The CDR3 DNA follows: TGTGCCAGCAGCTACGATATTGGTCGGGGCTACACCTTC. The variable domain in full, with the rest retrieved from reference TRBV11-2 and TRBJ1-2, is EAGVAQSPRYKIIEKRQSVAFWCNPISGHATLYWYQQILGQGPKLLIQFQNNGVVDDSQLPKDRFSAERLKGVDSTLKIQPAKLEDSAVYLCASSYDIGRGYTFGSGTRLTVV.

The chain links TRBV28 to TRBJ1-5; 9 nucleotides line up with TRBD1. CDR1 is MDHEN and CDR2 is SYDVKM in the germline V gene. CDR3 length: 16 residues. The junction had 4 bases not matched to a gene; V was cut back by 1 base and J by 3 bases. The chain's CDR3 is CASSLYGTGTNQPQHF. In DNA, the CDR3 is TGTGCCAGCAGTTTATACGGGACAGGGACCAATCAGCCCCAGCATTTT.

The rearrangement joins TRBV5-1 to TRBJ1-6; 7 bases line up with TRBD1. CDR3 length: 14 amino acids. With 4 bases clipped from V and 10 bases from J, the junction kept 8 bases outside the gene matches. Germline V CDR1 and CDR2: SGHRS, YFSETQ. Here the CDR3 reads CASSKPGTASPLHF. The CDR3 DNA reads TGCGCCAGCAGCAAACCGGGGACAGCGTCACCCCTCCACTTT. Complete variable domain (other parts from reference TRBV5-1 and TRBJ1-6): KAGVTQTPRYLIKTRGQQVTLSCSPISGHRSVSWYQQTPGQGLQFLFEYFSETQRNKGNFPGRFSGRQFSNSRSEMNVSTLELGDSALYLCASSKPGTASPLHFGNGTRLTVT.

This chain connects TRBV15 to TRBJ2-1; possibly TRBD2 for D (6 bases). Trimming took 5 bases from V and 2 from J, leaving 10 bases between them. The CDR3 totals 14 residues. CDR1 is LNHNV and CDR2 is YYDKDF in the germline V gene (reference sequence). In DNA, the CDR3 is TGTGCCACCAGCGTCGGGAGAACCTACAATGAGCAGTTCTTC. Translation gives CATSVGRTYNEQFF.

Points on this clone: Compared with germline, one end of the junction differs, possibly owing to a read error. J is TRBJ2-1 and V is TRBV2, with TRBD2 matching 7 bases. Per germline, CDR1 SNHLY and CDR2 FYNNEI. The CDR3 is 9 residues long. CDR3 in amino acids: CASVAGALF. In DNA form, the CDR3 reads TGTGCCAGCGTAGCGGGTGCGCTCTTC. The full variable domain, rest sourced from reference TRBV2 and TRBJ2-1, is EPEVTQTPSHQVTQMGQEVILRCVPISNHLYFYWYRQILGQKVEFLVSFYNNEISEKSEIFDDQFSVERPDGSNFTLKIRSTKLEDSAMYFCASVAGALFGPGTRLTVL.